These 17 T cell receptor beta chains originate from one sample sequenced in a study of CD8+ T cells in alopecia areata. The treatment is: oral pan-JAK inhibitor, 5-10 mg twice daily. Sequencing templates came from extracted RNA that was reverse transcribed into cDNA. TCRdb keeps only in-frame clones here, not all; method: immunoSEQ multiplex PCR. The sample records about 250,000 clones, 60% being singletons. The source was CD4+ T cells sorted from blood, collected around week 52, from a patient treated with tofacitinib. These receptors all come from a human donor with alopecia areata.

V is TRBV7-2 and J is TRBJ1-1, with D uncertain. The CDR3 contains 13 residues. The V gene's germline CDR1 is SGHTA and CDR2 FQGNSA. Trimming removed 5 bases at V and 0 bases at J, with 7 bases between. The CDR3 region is CASSPHMNTEAFF. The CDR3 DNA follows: TGTGCCAGCAGCCCTCACATGAACACTGAAGCTTTCTTT.

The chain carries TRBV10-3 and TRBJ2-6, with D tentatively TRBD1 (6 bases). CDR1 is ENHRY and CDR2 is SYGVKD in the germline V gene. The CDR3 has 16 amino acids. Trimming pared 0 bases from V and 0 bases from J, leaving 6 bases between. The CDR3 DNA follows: TGTGCCATCAGTGAGTCCAGGGGCTCTGGGGCCAACGTCCTGACTTTC. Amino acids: CAISESRGSGANVLTF.

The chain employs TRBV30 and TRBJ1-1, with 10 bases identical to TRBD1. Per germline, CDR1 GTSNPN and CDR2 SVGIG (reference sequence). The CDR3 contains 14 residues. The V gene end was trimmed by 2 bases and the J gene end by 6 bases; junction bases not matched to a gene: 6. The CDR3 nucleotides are TGTGCCTGGAGTCGGGGACAGGGGAGCCCTGAAGCTTTCTTT. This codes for CAWSRGQGSPEAFF.

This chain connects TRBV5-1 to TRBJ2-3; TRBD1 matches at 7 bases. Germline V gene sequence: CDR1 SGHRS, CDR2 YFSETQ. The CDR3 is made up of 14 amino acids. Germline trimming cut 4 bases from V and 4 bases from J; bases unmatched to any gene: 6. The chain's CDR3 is CASSIIQGSDTQYF. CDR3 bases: TGCGCCAGCAGCATCATACAGGGGTCAGATACGCAGTATTTT.

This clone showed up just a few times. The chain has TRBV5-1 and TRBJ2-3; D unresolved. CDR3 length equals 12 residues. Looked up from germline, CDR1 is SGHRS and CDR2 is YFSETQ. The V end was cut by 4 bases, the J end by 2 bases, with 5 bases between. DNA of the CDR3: TGCGCCAGCAGCAACCTCACAGATACGCAGTATTTT. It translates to CASSNLTDTQYF.

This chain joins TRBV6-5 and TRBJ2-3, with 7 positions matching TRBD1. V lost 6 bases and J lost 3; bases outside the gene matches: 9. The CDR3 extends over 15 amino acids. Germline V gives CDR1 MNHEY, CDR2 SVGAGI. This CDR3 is CASRETGVRTDTQYF. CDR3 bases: TGTGCCAGCAGAGAAACAGGGGTGAGGACAGATACGCAGTATTTT.

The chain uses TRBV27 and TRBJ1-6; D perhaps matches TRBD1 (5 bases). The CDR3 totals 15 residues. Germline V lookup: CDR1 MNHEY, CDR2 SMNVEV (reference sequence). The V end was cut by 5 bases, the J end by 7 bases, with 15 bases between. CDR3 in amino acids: CASSGLRRGNSPLHF. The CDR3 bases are TGTGCCAGCAGTGGACTTCGACGGGGGAATTCACCCCTCCACTTT.

Here the CDR3 reads CASRERETQYF. The CDR3 nucleotides read TGTGCCAGCAGGGAACGAGAGACCCAGTACTTC. This chain uses TRBV7-2 with TRBJ2-5, with D hard to call. Trimming pared 6 bases from V and 4 bases from J, leaving 6 bases between. The CDR3 sequence is 11 residues long. CDR1 SGHTA and CDR2 FQGNSA come from the germline V gene.

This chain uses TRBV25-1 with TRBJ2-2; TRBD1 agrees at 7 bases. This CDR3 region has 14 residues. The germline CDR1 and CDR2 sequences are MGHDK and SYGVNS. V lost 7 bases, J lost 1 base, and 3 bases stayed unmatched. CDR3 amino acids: CASMRQGNTGELFF. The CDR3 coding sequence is TGTGCCAGCATGAGACAGGGGAACACCGGGGAGCTGTTTTTT. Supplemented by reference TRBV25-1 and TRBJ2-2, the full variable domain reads EADIYQTPRYLVIGTGKKITLECSQTMGHDKMYWYQQDPGMELHLIHYSYGVNSTEKGDLSSESTVSRIRTEHFPLTLESARPSHTSQYLCASMRQGNTGELFFGEGSRLTVL.

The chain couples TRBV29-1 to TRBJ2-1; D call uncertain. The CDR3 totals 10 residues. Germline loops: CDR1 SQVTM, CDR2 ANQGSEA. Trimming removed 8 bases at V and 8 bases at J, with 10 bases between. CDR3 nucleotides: TGCAGCTCGGGTGGGGATGAGCAGTTCTTC. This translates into CSSGGDEQFF.

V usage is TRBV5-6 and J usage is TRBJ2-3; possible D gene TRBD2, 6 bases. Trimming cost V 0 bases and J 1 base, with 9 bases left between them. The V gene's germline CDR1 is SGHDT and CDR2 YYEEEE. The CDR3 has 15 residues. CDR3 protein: CASSLVWEGTDTQYF. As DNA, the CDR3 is TGTGCCAGCAGCTTGGTTTGGGAGGGCACAGATACGCAGTATTTT.

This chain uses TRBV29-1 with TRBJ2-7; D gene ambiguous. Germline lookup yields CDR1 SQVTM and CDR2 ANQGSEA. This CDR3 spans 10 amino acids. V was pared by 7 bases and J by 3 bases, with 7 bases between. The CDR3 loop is CSGGSYEQYF. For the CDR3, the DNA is TGCAGCGGAGGAAGCTACGAGCAGTACTTC.

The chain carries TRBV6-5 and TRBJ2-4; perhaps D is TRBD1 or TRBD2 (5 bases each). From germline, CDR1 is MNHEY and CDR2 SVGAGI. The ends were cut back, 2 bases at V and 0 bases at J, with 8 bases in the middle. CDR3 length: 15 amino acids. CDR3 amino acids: CASSYQGPAKNIQYF. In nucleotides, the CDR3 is TGTGCCAGCAGTTACCAGGGACCAGCCAAAAACATTCAGTACTTC.

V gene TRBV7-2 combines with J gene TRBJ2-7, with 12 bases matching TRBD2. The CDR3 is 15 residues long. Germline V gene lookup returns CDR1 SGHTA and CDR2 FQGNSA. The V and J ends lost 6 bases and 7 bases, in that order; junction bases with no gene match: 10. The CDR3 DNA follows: TGTGCCAGCAGTTATGCTAGCGGGGGGGTTAGAGAGCAGTACTTC. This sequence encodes CASSYASGGVREQYF.

The CDR3 DNA reads TGCGCCAGCAGCCTGGGACTAGCGGTTAGCACAGATACGCAGTATTTT. Protein product: CASSLGLAVSTDTQYF. The rearrangement joins TRBV4-3 to TRBJ2-3; 11 bases line up with TRBD2. The CDR3 length is 16 residues. J gave up 0 bases and V 4 bases, and 3 bases lay outside the gene matches. CDR1 is LGHNA and CDR2 is YSLEER in the germline V gene.

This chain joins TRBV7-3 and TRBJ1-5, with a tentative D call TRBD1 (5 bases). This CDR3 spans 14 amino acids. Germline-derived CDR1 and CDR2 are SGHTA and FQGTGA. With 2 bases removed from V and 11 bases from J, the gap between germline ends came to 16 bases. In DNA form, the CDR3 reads TGTGCCAGCAGCTTAGGTCTTGACAGTCGGACCCAGCATTTT. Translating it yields CASSLGLDSRTQHF.

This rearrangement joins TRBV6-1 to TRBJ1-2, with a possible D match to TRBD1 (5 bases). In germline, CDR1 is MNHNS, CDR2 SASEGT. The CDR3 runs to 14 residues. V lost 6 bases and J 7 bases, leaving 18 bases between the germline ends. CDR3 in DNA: TGTGCCAGCAGGGTTCGGGGAGGGGTCGGTGGCTACACCTTC. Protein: CASRVRGGVGGYTF.